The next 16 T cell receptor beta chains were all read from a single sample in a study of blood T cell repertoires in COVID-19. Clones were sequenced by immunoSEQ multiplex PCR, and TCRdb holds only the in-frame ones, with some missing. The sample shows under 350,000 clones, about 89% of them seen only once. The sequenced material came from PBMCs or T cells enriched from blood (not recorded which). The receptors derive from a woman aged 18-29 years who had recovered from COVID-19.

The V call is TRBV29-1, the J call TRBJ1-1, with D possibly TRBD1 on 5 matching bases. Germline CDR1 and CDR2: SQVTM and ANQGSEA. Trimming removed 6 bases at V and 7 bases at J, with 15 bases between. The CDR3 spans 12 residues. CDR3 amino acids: CSVPATVGEAFF. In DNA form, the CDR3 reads TGCAGCGTCCCAGCGACAGTGGGTGAAGCTTTCTTT.

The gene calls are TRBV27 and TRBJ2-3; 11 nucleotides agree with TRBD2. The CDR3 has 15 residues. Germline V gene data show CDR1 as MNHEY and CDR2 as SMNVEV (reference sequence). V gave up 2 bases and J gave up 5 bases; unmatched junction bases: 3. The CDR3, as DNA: TGTGCCAGCAGTTTAAAGGGACTAGCGGAAGATACGCAGTATTTT. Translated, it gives CASSLKGLAEDTQYF.

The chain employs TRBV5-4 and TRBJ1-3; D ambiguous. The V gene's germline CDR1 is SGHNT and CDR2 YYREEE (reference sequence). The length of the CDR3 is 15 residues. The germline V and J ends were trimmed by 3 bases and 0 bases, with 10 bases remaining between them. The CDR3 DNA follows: TGTGCCAGCAGCTCCGGGTCCTTCTCTGGAAACACCATATATTTT. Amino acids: CASSSGSFSGNTIYF.

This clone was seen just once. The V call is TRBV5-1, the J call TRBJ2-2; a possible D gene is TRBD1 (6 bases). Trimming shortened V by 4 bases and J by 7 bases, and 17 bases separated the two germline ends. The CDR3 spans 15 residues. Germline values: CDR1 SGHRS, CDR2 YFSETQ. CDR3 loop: CASSRIYRDGGELFF. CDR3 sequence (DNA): TGCGCCAGCAGCCGAATTTACAGGGACGGCGGGGAGCTGTTTTTT.

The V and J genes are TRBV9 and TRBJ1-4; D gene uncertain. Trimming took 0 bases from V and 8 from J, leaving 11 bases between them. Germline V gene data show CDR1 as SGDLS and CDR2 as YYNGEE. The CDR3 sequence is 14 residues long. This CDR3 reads CASSVDVGREKLFF. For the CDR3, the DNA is TGTGCCAGCAGCGTAGATGTGGGCCGGGAAAAACTGTTTTTT.

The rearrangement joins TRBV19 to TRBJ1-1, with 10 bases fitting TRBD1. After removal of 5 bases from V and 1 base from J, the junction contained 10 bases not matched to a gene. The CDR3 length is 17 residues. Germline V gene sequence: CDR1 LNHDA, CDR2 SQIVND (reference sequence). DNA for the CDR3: TGTGCCAGTAGTCCATCCCGGGACAGGGGACGGAACACTGAAGCTTTCTTT. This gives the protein CASSPSRDRGRNTEAFF. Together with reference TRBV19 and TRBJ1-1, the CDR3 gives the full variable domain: DGGITQSPKYLFRKEGQNVTLSCEQNLNHDAMYWYRQDPGQGLRLIYYSQIVNDFQKGDIAEGYSVSREKKESFPLTVTSAQKNPTAFYLCASSPSRDRGRNTEAFFGQGTRLTVV.

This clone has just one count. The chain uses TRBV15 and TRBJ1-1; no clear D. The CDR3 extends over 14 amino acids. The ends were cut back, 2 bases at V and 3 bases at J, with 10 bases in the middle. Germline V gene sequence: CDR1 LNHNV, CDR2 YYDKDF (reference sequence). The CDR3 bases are TGTGCCACCAGCAGACAGAACAGAGACACTGAAGCTTTCTTT. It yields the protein CATSRQNRDTEAFF.

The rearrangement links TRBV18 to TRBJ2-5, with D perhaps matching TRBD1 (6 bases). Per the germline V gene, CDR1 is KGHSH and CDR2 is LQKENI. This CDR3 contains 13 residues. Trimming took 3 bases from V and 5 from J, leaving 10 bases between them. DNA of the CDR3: TGTGCCAGCTCACCCGGGACAAGGGAGACCCAGTACTTC. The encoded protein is CASSPGTRETQYF.

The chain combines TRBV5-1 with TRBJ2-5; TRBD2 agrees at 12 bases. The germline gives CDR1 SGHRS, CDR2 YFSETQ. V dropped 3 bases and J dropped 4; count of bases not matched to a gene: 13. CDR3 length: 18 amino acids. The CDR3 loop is CASSWPIRLAGERETQYF. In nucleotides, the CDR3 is TGCGCCAGCAGCTGGCCCATCCGACTAGCGGGGGAACGAGAGACCCAGTACTTC.

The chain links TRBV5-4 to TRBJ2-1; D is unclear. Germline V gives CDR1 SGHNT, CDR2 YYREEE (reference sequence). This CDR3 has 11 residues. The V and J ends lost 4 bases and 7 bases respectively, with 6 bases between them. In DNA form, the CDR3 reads TGTGCCAGCAGCCTTACTAATGAGCAGTTCTTC. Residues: CASSLTNEQFF.

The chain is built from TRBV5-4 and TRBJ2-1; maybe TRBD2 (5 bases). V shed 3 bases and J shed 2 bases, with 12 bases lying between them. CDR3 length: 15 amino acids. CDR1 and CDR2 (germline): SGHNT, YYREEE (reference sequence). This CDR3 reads CASSSAVGAYNEQFF. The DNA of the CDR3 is TGTGCCAGCAGCTCAGCGGTTGGGGCCTACAATGAGCAGTTCTTC. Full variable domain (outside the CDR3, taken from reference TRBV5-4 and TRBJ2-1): ETGVTQSPTHLIKTRGQQVTLRCSSQSGHNTVSWYQQALGQGPQFIFQYYREEENGRGNFPPRFSGLQFPNYSSELNVNALELDDSALYLCASSSAVGAYNEQFFGPGTRLTVL.

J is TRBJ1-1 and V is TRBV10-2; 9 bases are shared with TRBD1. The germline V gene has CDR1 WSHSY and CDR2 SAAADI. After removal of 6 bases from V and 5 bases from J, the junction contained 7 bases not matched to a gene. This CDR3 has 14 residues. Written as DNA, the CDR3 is TGCGCCAGCAGCCAGACAGGGGGGAGGACTGAAGCTTTCTTT. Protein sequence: CASSQTGGRTEAFF.

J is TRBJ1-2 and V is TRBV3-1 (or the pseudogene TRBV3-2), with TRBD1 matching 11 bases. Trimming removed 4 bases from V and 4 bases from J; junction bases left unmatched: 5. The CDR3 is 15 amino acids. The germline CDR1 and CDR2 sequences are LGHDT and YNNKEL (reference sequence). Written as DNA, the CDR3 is TGTGCCAGCAGCCCCCGGACAGGGGGCGCCTATGGCTACACCTTC. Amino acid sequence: CASSPRTGGAYGYTF.

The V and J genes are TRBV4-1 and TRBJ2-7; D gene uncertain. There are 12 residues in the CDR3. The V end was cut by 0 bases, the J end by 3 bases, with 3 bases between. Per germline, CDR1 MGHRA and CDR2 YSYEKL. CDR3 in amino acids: CASSQDSYEQYF. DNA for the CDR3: TGCGCCAGCAGCCAAGACAGCTACGAGCAGTACTTC.

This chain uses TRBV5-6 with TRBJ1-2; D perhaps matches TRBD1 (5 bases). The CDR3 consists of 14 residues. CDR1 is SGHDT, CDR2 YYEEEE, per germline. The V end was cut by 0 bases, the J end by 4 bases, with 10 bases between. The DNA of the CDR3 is TGTGCCAGCAGCTTGGAAGCAGGGCGCTATGGCTACACCTTC. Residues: CASSLEAGRYGYTF.

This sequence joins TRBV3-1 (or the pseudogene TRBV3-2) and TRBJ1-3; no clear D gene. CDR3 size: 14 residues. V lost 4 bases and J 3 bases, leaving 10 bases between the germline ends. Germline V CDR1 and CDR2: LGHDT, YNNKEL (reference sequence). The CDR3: CASSPGMYGNTIYF. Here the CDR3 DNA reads TGTGCCAGCAGCCCCGGGATGTATGGAAACACCATATATTTT.